Sequencing of this T cell receptor (beta chain) was carried out in a study of T-cell memory formation after mild COVID-19 (dated by TCRdb to the early 2020s). A note on the overall study: TCR sequence clusters from the two donors were found to be largely donor specific. In a couple of donors, T-cell clones that expanded and contracted after mild COVID-19 were tracked by sequencing TCRalpha and TCRbeta repertoires over time. The cohort was made up of two young adult volunteers, one female and one male, who were previously healthy.

Taken from the germline V gene, the CDR1 and CDR2 loops are SQVTM and ANQGSEA. The CDR3 runs 14 residues from the cysteine to the phenylalanine. This entry keeps only the CDR3 DNA: 42 bases, framed from base 1. V is shortened by 6 bases, J by 3 bases, and the region joining them spans 17 bases. Concerning this clonotype itself: Its antigen is still unknown. The input lacks base qualities; no much larger clone sits a single base away.

The sequencer listed for this sample is Illumina NovaSeq 6000. TCRalpha and TCRbeta cDNA libraries were constructed by 5'RACE with constant-segment primers, with sample barcodes and unique molecular identifiers being introduced. RNA was extracted from every sample with Trizol reagent. Libraries were amplified in two PCR steps, with a second sample barcode and Illumina TruSeq adapters added in the second step. Libraries were sequenced on an Illumina NovaSeq with 2 x 150 bp paired-end reads. In the source study's methods: Demultiplexing of reads and collapsing into UMI-guided consensus sequences were performed with migec v1.2.7. Using mixcr v2.1.11, the UMI consensuses were aligned to TRA and TRB V and J templates and assembled into clonotypes. Clonotypes were classified as expanded or contracted when called significant by both edgeR and NoisET, with noise models trained on biological replicates. For edgeR calls, a false discovery rate-adjusted p below 0.01 and a log2 fold-change threshold of 1 were applied. As an exploratory analysis of dynamics, max-normalized trajectories of the 1000 most abundant clonotypes were examined with PCA combined with hierarchical clustering. Each responding clone was given a CD4 or CD8 phenotype based on the CD4+ and CD8+ repertoires, which had been sequenced separately. TCRdb cleaned the public reads at Q25 with fastp, built clones with MiXCR and kept in-frame beta chains. Every distinct CDR3 protein forms one entry, paired with its most common genes and DNA. TCRdb, not the authors, supplied the V and J calls. Counted in this sample were 400,000 to 450,000 distinct CDR3 sequences; roughly 18% of them appeared once. The top ten clonotypes cover about 22% of the sample.

Here is what the overall study found, with its caveats: SARS-CoV-2 specificity of the second-wave clones peaking on day 37 was not confirmed. Contracting CD4+ clones were found mainly in CM and EM memory subsets, while CD8+ clones were enriched in EMRA. From day 15 to 85, contracting clones showed balanced CD4/CD8 phenotypes, whereas a second wave of clones that expanded from day 15 to 37 leaned towards CD4+. Only a couple of mild cases were covered in the study, and larger cohorts including severe cases with pre-infection samples were considered necessary. The detection of some responding clones in pre-infection memory suggests that pre-existing cross-reactive memory T cells joined the SARS-CoV-2 response.

Ficoll-Paque density gradient centrifugation was the method used to isolate PBMCs. The sample was PBMCs or a T cell subset sorted from them (not recorded which). This receptor was identified in a young man who had mild COVID-19 (a few samples of this study predate the infection). The sample titles of this study are shuffled in the database, so cell type and time point are left out; the donor was told from shared clones. Recombination connected TRBV29-1 to TRBJ1-2; no D gene is confidently identified. The nucleotide sequence is given as TGCAGCGTGGAACTAGGAGTGCAAGACTATGGCTACACCTTC. This codes for CSVELGVQDYGYTF.